This entry describes one T cell receptor beta chain. Its antigen is undetermined. A junction end diverges from the germline sequence, so it may reflect a read error. The sequenced patients had an expansion of CD8+CD57+ cells seen by flow cytometry. Untreated patients provided the blood samples, with no therapy given before sampling. This record comes from a study of CD8+CD57+ T cells in acquired aplastic anemia. In the study overall: Sorted CD4+ and CD8+ cells yielded DNA averaging approximately 3 ug.

This CDR3 comprises 13 residues. Germline V gives CDR1 ENHRY, CDR2 SYGVKD. For CDR3 and TCR beta VDJ profiling, genomic DNA was the template used. TCRdb re-called the reads through MiXCR, storing one row per CDR3 protein. The sample yields roughly 250,000 distinct CDR3 sequences, roughly half seen once. General observations from the study: Researchers reported that CD8+ Simpson's diversity was not significantly different in patients versus controls.

The chain is built from TRBV10-3 and TRBJ1-6; a weak D match, TRBD1 (6 bases). This TCR was sampled from a human donor with aplastic anemia. The sample was sorted CD4+, CD8+, or CD8+CD57+ T cells (not recorded which) from PBMCs. The chain's CDR3 is CASSYRGGSPLHF. The CDR3 DNA follows: TGTGCCAGCAGTTATAGGGGGGGTTCACCCCTCCACTTT.